This is a list of T cell receptor beta chains from one sample in a study of Graves' ophthalmopathy and Graves' hyperthyroidism. One entry per CDR3 protein results from TCRdb running MiXCR on the multiplex PCR reads. This table holds roughly 160,000 distinct CDR3 sequences, 35% to 50% found once. Sample: peripheral blood. The receptors come from a man between 25 and 39 years old with Graves' ophthalmopathy. Each CDR3 is given with its conserved first and last residue. A D gene is named only where the DNA matches it firmly. Not every row has a clone size; where given, it reads once, few, many or a size class.

TRBD1 TRBJ2-7 TRBV29-1 many TGCAGCGTTGAGGGTGGACAGGGTTACGAGCAGTACTTC CSVEGGQGYEQYF
TRBD2 TRBJ2-5 TRBV30 many TGTGCCTGGACAGCGGGGGACGGGAGGGGAGAGGCCCAGTACTTC CAWTAGDGRGEAQYF
- TRBJ2-7 TRBV6-2/TRBV6-3 - TGTGCCAGCAGTTCCAGTCACCACTACGAGCAGTACTTC CASSSSHHYEQYF
TRBD1 TRBJ1-2 TRBV27 - TGTGCCAGCAGTCTCCAACTCGGACAGGATGGCTACACCTTC CASSLQLGQDGYTF
- TRBJ1-1 TRBV11-2 - TGTGCCAGCAGCTTAGAAGGAGGGGGGGGCACTGAAGCTTTCTTT CASSLEGGGGTEAFF
- TRBJ2-7 TRBV4-3 many TGCGCCAGCAGCCAAGGAAAGACAGGCTACGAGCAGTACTTC CASSQGKTGYEQYF
TRBD1 TRBJ1-6 TRBV19 - TGTGCCAGCAGTCAGACGACAGGGAGGAGTTCACCCCTCCACTTT CASSQTTGRSSPLHF
- TRBJ1-1 TRBV11-2 many TGTGCCAGCAGCTCCCTTAAGGGACTGAACACTGAAGCTTTCTTT CASSSLKGLNTEAFF
TRBD2 TRBJ2-7 TRBV13 many TGTGCCAGCAGCCCTAAAGGGACTAGCATCTCCTACGAGCAGTACTTC CASSPKGTSISYEQYF
- TRBJ2-7 TRBV6-1 - TGTGCCAGCAGCCAAGGGTTTTACTACGAACAGTACTTC CASSQGFYYEQYF
- TRBJ1-1 TRBV29-1 - TGCAGCGTTAAGACGACAGTCGCGAACACTGAAGCTTTCTTT CSVKTTVANTEAFF
- TRBJ1-6 TRBV11-2 - TGTGCCAGCAGCGTATCGGCGCTAATTCCCCTCCACTTT CASSVSALIPLHF
- TRBJ1-2 TRBV24-1 many TGTGCCACCAGTGCATCGGCAGAAGCTAACTATGGCTACACCTTC CATSASAEANYGYTF
TRBD2 TRBJ2-7 TRBV20-1 many TGCAGTGCCTTTACCGGGACTAGAAGTTACGAGCAGTACTTC CSAFTGTRSYEQYF
- TRBJ2-7 TRBV5-1 many TGCGCCAGCAGCTTGGGGCCCCTCTACGAGCAGTACTTC CASSLGPLYEQYF
- TRBJ2-5 TRBV7-2 many TGTGCCAGCAGCTTGCTCGCGACCCAGTACTTC CASSLLATQYF
- TRBJ1-6 TRBV10-2 many TGCGCCAGCAGTGAAAAGGAGAGCTCCTATAATTCACCCCTCCACTTT CASSEKESSYNSPLHF
- TRBJ2-4 TRBV10-3 many TGTGCCATCAGTGAGGGGGGGAACATTCAGTACTTC CAISEGGNIQYF
TRBD1 TRBJ1-5 TRBV27 - TGTGCCAGCAGTTCTGATCAGGGACAGTCGGCTAGCAATCAGCCCCAGCATTTT CASSSDQGQSASNQPQHF
- TRBJ2-7 TRBV6-5 many TGTGCCAGCAGTTACGGCGCAGGGTACTACGAGCAGTACTTC CASSYGAGYYEQYF
TRBD2 TRBJ2-5 TRBV13 many TGTGCCAGCAGCTCCCTACTAGCGGACCAAGAGACCCAGTACTTC CASSSLLADQETQYF
- TRBJ1-5 TRBV12-3/TRBV12-4 many TGTGCCAGCAGTTTGAATCCCAGGGTGAATCAGCCCCAGCATTTT CASSLNPRVNQPQHF
TRBD1 TRBJ1-5 TRBV12-3/TRBV12-4 - TGTGCCAGCACTACCGGGGACAGGGGTCAGCCCCAGCATTTT CASTTGDRGQPQHF